The entry below describes one T cell receptor beta chain. These data are taken from a study of blood T cell repertoires in COVID-19. Looking at the study overall: Material from acute and convalescent COVID-19 was sourced from the United States, Italy and Spain. T cells, B-cell-depleted T cells, or PBMCs provided the cDNA or gDNA that served as material.

There are 11 residues in the CDR3. The germline CDR1 and CDR2 sequences are MNHEY and SMNVEV (reference sequence). The V end lost 6 bases, the J end lost 6 bases, and 9 bases lay between the germline ends. In the original analysis: Estimation of nucleated cell counts relied on the amplification of reference gene primers. TCRdb's table, derived via immunoSEQ multiplex PCR, lists solely in-frame clones and lacks some. The V and J calls and clone size were taken over from that table, and D and trimming were inferred from the DNA. The table lists approximately 250,000 clones, 85% to 90% of them singletons.

The source material was peripheral blood. The chain couples TRBV27 to TRBJ2-7; D possibly corresponds to TRBD2 (5 bases). This receptor was taken from a man aged 18 to 30 with active or convalescent COVID-19. The CDR3 sequence is CASRTRGEQYF. The CDR3 nucleotides read TGTGCCAGCAGAACTAGAGGCGAGCAGTACTTC.